This T cell receptor beta chain was observed in a study of blood T cell repertoires in COVID-19. About the research overall: Italy, Spain and the United States were the sources of the convalescent and acute COVID-19 samples. T cells, B-cell-depleted T cells, or PBMCs supplied cDNA or gDNA.

The CDR3 has 17 residues. Trimming took 1 base from V and 2 from J, leaving 17 bases between them. Germline CDR1 and CDR2: SEHNR and FQNEAQ (reference sequence). In the original workflow: By means of reference gene primer amplification, nucleated cell counts were estimated. Assay: immunoSEQ multiplex PCR; the TCRdb copy retains only in-frame clones and omits some. V and J calls and clone size are copied from that table; D and trimming were computed from the DNA. Counted here are roughly 97,000 clones, approximately 82% occurring once; the ten biggest clones make up around 9.3%. The V and J genes are TRBV7-9 and TRBJ2-5; D is perhaps TRBD1 (5 bases). The sequence came from a man aged 70-80 years with acute or convalescent COVID-19. Sequenced input: peripheral blood. The CDR3 region has the DNA TGTGCCAGCAGCTTAGGGGGTGGGGCAGGTTCTCAAGAGACCCAGTACTTC. Translated, it gives CASSLGGGAGSQETQYF.